This T cell receptor beta chain is drawn from a study of blood T cells in healthy people across ages. This CDR3 is built from 14 residues. The V gene lost 2 bases and the J gene lost 4 bases, with 10 bases spanning the gap. CDR1 is SGHVS, CDR2 FNYEAQ, per germline. Together with a sample-barcoded 5' primer, a J-beta primer mix was included in a second PCR lasting roughly 6 to 12 cycles. MiXCR, applied by TCRdb to the 5' RACE reads, yields one record per CDR3 protein. This table has hundreds of thousands of distinct CDR3 sequences, around 20% appearing once. Only a few counts were recorded for this clonotype.

The J gene is TRBJ2-3, the V gene TRBV7-6; perhaps D is TRBD1 or TRBD2 (5 bases each). The origin of this receptor is a man aged 70-80 years in good health. Sample: blood. The CDR3 loop reads CASSLMGDADTQYF. DNA for the CDR3: TGTGCCAGCAGCTTAATGGGGGACGCAGATACGCAGTATTTT. The full variable domain, rest sourced from reference TRBV7-6 and TRBJ2-3, is GAGVSQSPRYKVTKRGQDVALRCDPISGHVSLYWYRQALGQGPEFLTYFNYEAQQDKSGLPNDRFSAERPEGSISTLTIQRTEQRDSAMYRCASSLMGDADTQYFGPGTRLTVL.